This T cell receptor (beta chain) came from a study of blood T cell repertoires in COVID-19 (dated by TCRdb to 2020 to 2022). With respect to the entire study: Samples from collaborators originated in the United States, Italy and Spain and spanned both the acute and convalescent phases of COVID-19. The dataset comprised deeply sampled blood TCRbeta repertoires from subjects exposed to, actively infected with, or recovered from COVID-19. Sample metadata almost always included a de-identified subject ID, COVID-19 status, age in years and sex. A freely available public database, intended as a resource for researchers studying the immune response to SARS-CoV-2, is where the repertoires were released. The prospective study material was composed of cDNA or gDNA derived from T cells, B-cell-depleted T cells, or PBMCs. Samples were obtained from the ongoing ImmuneRACE study (first 160 participants) and from 1,000 to 1,500 subjects provided by 6 global collaborators. HLA class I and class II types, where available, came from metadata supplied by the sample provider rather than from assay-based typing. The research as a whole found: The quantity of clinical and demographic metadata differed by source and by participant and was supplied without curation.

TCRbeta CDR3 regions were amplified from genomic DNA using the immunoSEQ Assay, a bias-controlled multiplex PCR. From the authors' description of their analysis: The number of nucleated cells in each sample was estimated by amplification of reference gene primers within the assay. Sequence reads were collapsed and filtered to measure the absolute abundance of every unique TCRbeta CDR3 rearrangement. For each sample, productive Simpson clonality was calculated as the square root of Simpson's diversity index across productive rearrangements. TCRdb re-hosts the immuneACCESS table, in-frame sequences only. Its copies lack some clones; in the studies checked, an unresolved V gene accounts for under half of them, and the cause for the rest is not known. Clonal size and the V and J genes are those of that table, whereas D and trimming came from the DNA. In this sample the table shows roughly 500,000 clones, roughly nine tenths of which occur a single time. The ten largest clones take up approximately 8% of the sample.

As to this clone: Its binding antigen is unknown. No qualities accompany the bases; no much larger clone lies one base away.

Enrolling through a virtual design, the prospective study's participants ranged in age from about 18 to 89 years and lived across more than 20 United States geographic areas. In the prospective study, participants were assigned to cohorts based on the clinical history participants reported in a screening survey and a study questionnaire. Recovered participants in ImmuneRACE Cohort 3 were defined by two consecutive negative NP/OP PCR tests, clearance by a healthcare professional, or resolution of symptoms. Each participant in the prospective study had whole blood, serum and a nasopharyngeal or oropharyngeal swab collected by mobile phlebotomists. Prospective study participants could optionally give additional blood draws and questionnaires over an approximately two-month period. Before DNA extraction, prospective study blood samples were shipped either frozen or at room temperature. This receptor was taken from a woman aged 60-70 years who had recovered from COVID-19. Sequencing was carried out using PBMCs or T cells enriched from blood (not recorded which).

The CDR3 protein sequence reads: CASSLDGPSSYEQYF. The DNA is as follows: TGCGCCAGCAGCTTGGATGGCCCTAGCTCCTACGAGCAGTACTTC. Rearrangement joined TRBV5-1 to TRBJ2-7; the D gene identity is not certain. The CDR3 contains 15 residues, cysteine and phenylalanine counted. Only the CDR3 part of the read is kept: 45 bases, read in frame from the first base. The trim is 0 bases for V and 0 bases for J, with a gap of 10 bases between the germline ends. CDR1 SGHRS and CDR2 YFSETQ were looked up in the germline V gene.